These 27 T cell receptor beta chains share one sample of origin, sequenced in a study of read filtering for tumor transcriptome and immune sequencing. The library was built from 400 ng RNA with molecular barcoded adaptors for alpha/delta and beta/gamma chains. TCRdb re-called the reads with MiXCR, one entry per CDR3 protein. Counted here are about 62,000 distinct CDR3 sequences, roughly a fifth occurring once; the ten biggest clones make up about a tenth. Sequenced sample: a population of CD138-negative cells sorted from bone marrow. Receptor source: a donor aged 40 or over with multiple myeloma.

This clonotype showed up many times. The chain joins TRBV9 to TRBJ2-3; D not resolved. The germline V gene has CDR1 SGDLS and CDR2 YYNGEE. The V end lost 7 bases, the J end lost 0 bases, and 9 bases lay between the germline ends. CDR3 length equals 13 residues. CDR3 sequence reads: CASGLWSTDTQYF. CDR3 nucleotides: TGTGCCAGCGGCTTGTGGAGCACAGATACGCAGTATTTT.

This clonotype came up a few times. The chain employs TRBV18 and TRBJ2-7; D might be TRBD1 or TRBD2, each matching 5 bases. Trimming left V 4 bases short and J 3 bases short, with 13 bases between. Germline V gene lookup returns CDR1 KGHSH and CDR2 LQKENI. The CDR3 has 14 amino acids. The CDR3 reads CASSRRDAGYEQYF. The CDR3 DNA reads TGTGCCAGCTCACGCCGGGACGCCGGCTACGAGCAGTACTTC.

This clonotype has more than one count but fewer than ten. The CDR3 DNA reads TGTGCCAGTAGCACTTGGGACAGAACCACAGATACGCAGTATTTT. The encoded protein is CASSTWDRTTDTQYF. The genes are TRBV6-1 and TRBJ2-3; TRBD1 agrees at 7 bases. This CDR3 contains 15 residues. V dropped 9 bases and J dropped 2; count of bases not matched to a gene: 11. Germline loops: CDR1 MNHNS, CDR2 SASEGT.

The table lists this clonotype with a few counts. A much more abundant neighbour one base away suggests this may be a read error. The chain joins TRBV28 to TRBJ1-1; D call uncertain. Germline-derived CDR1 and CDR2 are MDHEN and SYDVKM. The length of the CDR3 is 14 residues. Trimming removed 4 bases at V and 1 base at J, with 10 bases between. CDR3 residues: CASSWPPGNTEAFF. CDR3 in DNA: TGTGCCAGCAGTTGGCCCCCGGGGAACACTGAAGCTTTCTTT.

Ten or more counts support this clonotype. The chain combines TRBV27 with TRBJ1-1; D is undetermined. V was shortened by 8 bases and J by 4 bases, with 2 bases between the two germline ends. CDR1 and CDR2 from the germline V gene are MNHEY and SMNVEV (reference sequence). The CDR3 runs 9 residues. CDR3 residues: CASGTEAFF. The CDR3, as DNA: TGTGCCAGCGGCACTGAAGCTTTCTTT.

This clonotype appeared many times. V and J are TRBV29-1 and TRBJ1-5; 7 nucleotides line up with TRBD1. Unmatched junction bases numbered 8, after V lost 7 bases and J lost 2 bases. Germline values: CDR1 SQVTM, CDR2 ANQGSEA. The CDR3 contains 14 residues. The CDR3: CSASTGLGNQPQHF. Here the CDR3 DNA reads TGCAGCGCATCGACAGGGTTGGGCAATCAGCCCCAGCATTTT.

This clonotype was recorded many times. The chain combines TRBV24-1 with TRBJ1-1, with a weak D call TRBD1 (5 bases). Germline CDR1 and CDR2: KGHDR and SFDVKD. V lost 6 bases and J lost 1, with 17 bases in between. This CDR3 has 16 amino acids. The CDR3 spells CATSLSTGGPNTEAFF. In nucleotides, the CDR3 is TGTGCCACCAGTTTAAGTACCGGGGGACCGAACACTGAAGCTTTCTTT.

This clonotype was found many times. The gene calls are TRBV12-3 or TRBV12-4 and TRBJ1-2, with 8 bases lining up with TRBD1. The V and J ends lost 0 bases and 4 bases, in that order; junction bases with no gene match: 4. CDR3 length equals 15 residues. For the CDR3, the DNA is TGTGCCAGCAGTTTAGCGTCCGGGACAGGCTATGGCTACACCTTC. As protein: CASSLASGTGYGYTF.

Comment on this clonotype: The final CDR3 position lacks the conserved phenylalanine or tryptophan, pointing to a likely read error. No DNA is shown, since the ends of the CDR3 on it are uncertain; the CDR3 is the one TCRdb lists. The rearrangement uses TRBV2 and TRBJ2-1; the table's TRBD1 call for D was not verified on the DNA. Germline loops: CDR1 SNHLY, CDR2 FYNNEI. With termini counted, the CDR3 has 15 amino acids. CDR3 sequence: CASSKGRGSYNERFL.

Concerning this clonotype: The missing conserved phenylalanine or tryptophan at the end of this CDR3 makes a read error likely. V and J are TRBV6-2 or TRBV6-3 and TRBJ2-5, with 8 bases matching TRBD2. Per the germline V gene, CDR1 is MNHEY and CDR2 is SVGEGT. Trimming took 5 bases from V and 4 from J; bases not matched to a gene: 9. The CDR3 totals 15 residues. CDR3 DNA: TGTGCCAGCAGTCCAGACCGGGGGGGCCGAGAGACCCAGTACCTC. Translation: CASSPDRGGRETQYL.

The chain employs TRBV20-1 and TRBJ1-2; 9 nucleotides agree with TRBD1. Trimming cost V 6 bases and J 7 bases; bases outside gene matches: 18. Germline V gene lookup returns CDR1 DFQATT and CDR2 SNEGSKA (reference sequence). The CDR3 length is 16 residues. The CDR3 DNA sequence: TGCAGTGCCCCCCGGACGAGGCTACAGGGGGCAGGTGGCTACACCTTC. Translating gives CSAPRTRLQGAGGYTF.

This clonotype has ten or more counts. The genes are TRBV6-6 and TRBJ1-2; D is possibly TRBD1 (6 bases). This CDR3 comprises 16 residues. CDR1 MNHNY and CDR2 SVGAGI come from the germline V gene (reference sequence). V gave up 2 bases and J gave up 4 bases, with 17 bases separating them. Here the CDR3 DNA reads TGTGCCAGCAGTTACGGGGTATTGACAGGAGGCTATGGCTACACCTTC. Its protein product is CASSYGVLTGGYGYTF.

This clonotype was found many times. The chain combines TRBV6-5 with TRBJ2-1, with 7 bases fitting TRBD2. There are 15 residues in the CDR3. With 0 bases clipped from V and 3 bases from J, the junction kept 2 bases outside the gene matches. Germline CDR1 reads MNHEY; CDR2 reads SVGAGI. Here the CDR3 reads CASSYSGTIYNEQFF. In nucleotides, the CDR3 is TGTGCCAGCAGTTACTCCGGGACTATCTACAATGAGCAGTTCTTC.

This clonotype was observed many times. The V and J genes are TRBV7-2 and TRBJ2-5, with TRBD1 matching over 7 bases. There are 15 residues in the CDR3. Germline V gene sequence: CDR1 SGHTA, CDR2 FQGNSA. Losses at the gene ends were 3 bases for V and 2 bases for J; bases not matched to a gene: 6. This chain's CDR3 is CASSFRTGLQETQYF. The CDR3 DNA follows: TGTGCCAGCAGCTTCAGGACAGGATTACAAGAGACCCAGTACTTC.

This clonotype was recorded many times. The chain links TRBV5-5 to TRBJ2-1; 9 bases fit TRBD2. Germline values: CDR1 SGHKS, CDR2 YYEKEE (reference sequence). The V and J ends lost 4 bases and 13 bases, in that order; junction bases with no gene match: 6. There are 12 residues in the CDR3. The CDR3 loop reads CASSDGLALQFF. Here the CDR3 DNA reads TGTGCCAGCAGCGACGGACTAGCGCTCCAGTTCTTC.

This clonotype was seen at least ten times. J is TRBJ2-2 and V is TRBV10-1; 7 bases are shared with TRBD1. Germline values: CDR1 WNHNN, CDR2 SYGVQD (reference sequence). The V gene end was trimmed by 2 bases and the J gene end by 6 bases; junction bases not matched to a gene: 6. This CDR3 region has 15 residues. In DNA form, the CDR3 reads TGCGCCAGCAGTGAGCTAAGGACAGGTCCCGGGGAGCTGTTTTTT. It codes for CASSELRTGPGELFF.

J is TRBJ2-2 and V is TRBV30, with 9 bases lining up with TRBD2. The germline gives CDR1 GTSNPN, CDR2 SVGIG (reference sequence). V dropped 5 bases and J dropped 3; count of bases not matched to a gene: 4. The CDR3 runs 14 residues. CDR3 DNA sequence: TGTGCCTGGGCACGACTAGCGGACACCGGGGAGCTGTTTTTT. The encoded protein is CAWARLADTGELFF. The variable domain in full, completed from reference TRBV30 and TRBJ2-2, reads SQTIHQWPATLVQPVGSPLSLECTVEGTSNPNLYWYRQAAGRGLQLLFYSVGIGQISSEVPQNLSASRPQDRQFILSSKKLLLSDSGFYLCAWARLADTGELFFGEGSRLTVL.

This clonotype was counted ten times or more. This rearrangement joins TRBV6-1 to TRBJ1-1, with D hard to call. The CDR3 has 15 residues. V was pared by 1 base and J by 5 bases, with 14 bases between. The germline V gene has CDR1 MNHNS and CDR2 SASEGT. CDR3 loop: CASSEVVRMGTEAFF. In nucleotides, the CDR3 is TGTGCCAGCAGTGAAGTGGTCAGGATGGGGACTGAAGCTTTCTTT.

The genes are TRBV7-9 and TRBJ1-3, with D uncertain. Germline CDR1 is SEHNR and CDR2 is FQNEAQ (reference sequence). This CDR3 comprises 15 residues. The ends were cut back, 2 bases at V and 0 bases at J, with 8 bases in the middle. DNA of the CDR3: TGTGCCAGCAGCTTATTCCTTACCTCTGGAAACACCATATATTTT. Residues: CASSLFLTSGNTIYF.

This clonotype was counted ten times or more. Sequence at one end of the junction differs from germline and may be a read error. The chain combines TRBV4-1 with TRBJ2-7; 8 nucleotides line up with TRBD1. The CDR3 has 15 amino acids. The V gene's germline CDR1 is MGHRA and CDR2 YSYEKL. This CDR3 reads CASSPWTGSSNEQYF. CDR3 sequence (DNA): TGCGCCAGCAGCCCCTGGACAGGGTCCTCCAACGAGCAGTACTTC.

This clonotype has a handful of counts. The rearrangement joins TRBV7-9 to TRBJ2-7; TRBD2 agrees at 11 bases. The CDR3 contains 17 residues. Trimming cost V 4 bases and J 6 bases; bases outside gene matches: 14. The V gene's germline CDR1 is SEHNR and CDR2 FQNEAQ (reference sequence). CDR3 in amino acids: CASSWTLAGGASGEQYF. CDR3 nucleotide sequence: TGTGCCAGCAGCTGGACCTTAGCGGGAGGGGCCTCCGGCGAGCAGTACTTC.

There are many counts of this clonotype. The chain recombines TRBV7-9 with TRBJ1-4; the D gene is possibly TRBD1 (5 bases). Germline V gene lookup returns CDR1 SEHNR and CDR2 FQNEAQ (reference sequence). The CDR3 contains 14 residues. V shed 3 bases and J shed 0 bases, with 5 bases lying between them. CDR3 nucleotide sequence: TGTGCCAGCAGCTTGGGGGCAACTAATGAAAAACTGTTTTTT. Protein sequence: CASSLGATNEKLFF.

V and J are TRBV29-1 and TRBJ1-5; D is unresolved. Germline V gene sequence: CDR1 SQVTM, CDR2 ANQGSEA. CDR3 size: 13 residues. V gave up 4 bases and J gave up 2 bases, with 9 bases separating them. The CDR3: CSVAPGGNQPQHF. CDR3 nucleotides: TGCAGCGTTGCGCCCGGCGGCAATCAGCCCCAGCATTTT.

Comment on this clonotype: A read error is likely, as this CDR3 ends without the conserved phenylalanine or tryptophan. The rearrangement uses TRBV20-1 and TRBJ1-5; 9 bases line up with TRBD1. Germline V CDR1 and CDR2: DFQATT, SNEGSKA (reference sequence). The trim removed 5 bases at V and 4 bases at J, leaving 9 bases unmatched. This CDR3 has 15 residues. CDR3 amino acids: CSALPGQGRNQPQHS. CDR3 DNA: TGCAGTGCTCTACCGGGACAGGGCCGTAATCAGCCCCAGCATTCT.

This clonotype was counted many times. V is TRBV28 and J is TRBJ2-7, with D possibly matching TRBD2 (6 bases). Germline loops: CDR1 MDHEN, CDR2 SYDVKM. This CDR3 is built from 13 residues. Trimming shortened V by 3 bases and J by 7 bases, and 13 bases separated the two germline ends. The CDR3 loop is CASSFAGAGEQYF. CDR3 nucleotide sequence: TGTGCCAGCAGTTTTGCCGGGGCGGGGGAGCAGTACTTC.

This clonotype has a single count. The chain employs TRBV19 and TRBJ1-2; the D gene is possibly TRBD1 (5 bases). Germline assignment: CDR1 LNHDA and CDR2 SQIVND (reference sequence). There are 16 residues in the CDR3. The V gene lost 3 bases and the J gene lost 2 bases, with 16 bases spanning the gap. The CDR3 sequence: CASSMDRGRQNYGYTF. DNA of the CDR3: TGTGCCAGTAGTATGGACCGCGGGCGACAGAACTATGGCTACACCTTC.

In this sample, this clonotype turned up many times. The rearrangement links TRBV7-8 to TRBJ2-1, with 10 bases matching TRBD2. The length of the CDR3 is 15 residues. V shed 3 bases, J shed 5 bases, and the junction held 4 bases outside the gene matches. CDR1 is SGHVS and CDR2 is FQNEAQ in the germline V gene. This CDR3 is CASSFRGLADNEQFF. Written as DNA, the CDR3 is TGTGCCAGCAGCTTTCGAGGACTAGCGGACAATGAGCAGTTCTTC.